This T cell receptor beta chain was recovered during a study of blood T cell repertoires in COVID-19. The table came from immunoSEQ multiplex PCR; TCRdb's copy has only in-frame clones and leaves some out. The table shows hundreds of thousands of clones, with approximately 90% occurring only once. This CDR3 is built from 15 residues. V dropped 0 bases and J dropped 1 base, with 10 bases sitting between them. CDR1 is ENHRY and CDR2 is SYGVKD in the germline V gene. The chain couples TRBV10-3 to TRBJ2-7; a possible D gene is TRBD2 (7 bases). The source of this sequence is a woman aged 25-40 years with COVID-19, enrolled during active disease. Source material: peripheral blood. As DNA, the CDR3 is TGTGCCATCAGTGAGTCAGGGGGGGTGTCCTACGAGCAGTACGTC. Translated: CAISESGGVSYEQYV.